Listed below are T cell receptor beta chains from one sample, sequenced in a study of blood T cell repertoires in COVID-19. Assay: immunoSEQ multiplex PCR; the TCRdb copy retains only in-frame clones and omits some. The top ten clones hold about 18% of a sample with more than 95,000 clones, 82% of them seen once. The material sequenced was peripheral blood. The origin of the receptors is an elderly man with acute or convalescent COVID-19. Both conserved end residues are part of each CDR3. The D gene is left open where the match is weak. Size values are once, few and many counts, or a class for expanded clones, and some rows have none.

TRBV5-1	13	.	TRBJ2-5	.	TGCGCCAGCAGCTGGGGCCGTCAAGAGACCCAGTACTTC	CASSWGRQETQYF
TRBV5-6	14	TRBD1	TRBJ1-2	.	TGTGCCAGCACCCAGGACAGGGAAGGTTTCGGCTACACCTTC	CASTQDREGFGYTF
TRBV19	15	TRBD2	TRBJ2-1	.	TGTGCCAGTAGTGGAGCGGGGGGATCCTACAATGAGCAGTTCTTC	CASSGAGGSYNEQFF
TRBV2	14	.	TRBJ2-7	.	TGTGCCAGCAGTGAAAAAGAGCAGGTCAGCGAGCAGTACTTC	CASSEKEQVSEQYF
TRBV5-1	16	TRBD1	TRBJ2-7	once	TGCGCCAGCAGCTTGGGGAAGGACAGGACAGACTACGAGCAGTACTTC	CASSLGKDRTDYEQYF
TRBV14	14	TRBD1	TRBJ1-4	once	TGTGCCAGCAGCCTCAGGGGGCATCGGGAAAAACTGTTTTTT	CASSLRGHREKLFF
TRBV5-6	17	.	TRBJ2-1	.	TGTGCCAGCAGCCTTTCGCTACAGGGGGGGTTCTACAATGAGCAGTTCTTC	CASSLSLQGGFYNEQFF
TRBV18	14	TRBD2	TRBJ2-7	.	TGTGCCAGCTCCCGACTAGCGGGAGGGCACGAGCAGTACTTC	CASSRLAGGHEQYF
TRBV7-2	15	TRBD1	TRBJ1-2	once	TGTGCCAGCAGCTCTGGGACAGGGGTAAACTATGGCTACACCTTC	CASSSGTGVNYGYTF
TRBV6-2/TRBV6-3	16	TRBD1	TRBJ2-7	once	TGTGCCAGCAGTTCTTACCGGGACAGGGGGCTATGGGAGCAGTACTTC	CASSSYRDRGLWEQYF